This TCR beta chain was sequenced in a study of T cells in women clearing cervical HPV infection (dated by TCRdb to 2016 to 2019). In the study overall: Cases were 25 women with histologically confirmed HPV16-related CIN3 or worse, including a couple of invasive cancers. A median age of approximately 30 years was observed in cases versus under 40 in controls, and no significant differences in baseline characteristics were found. In the parent cohort, approximately 9,900 women aged 18 or older were enrolled in Guanacaste, Costa Rica, during about 1992 to 1994 and then followed for under nine years. Five blinded duplicates per group were added as quality controls, giving some 60 samples: 50 or so participants and 10 replicates. HLA typing was available for only a few women, so HLA type could not be excluded as a confounder. Among cases, blood sampling occurred a median of roughly 150 days after lesion detection, with an interquartile range of about 80 to 210 days. Cases and controls were matched on year of sample collection and on age within five years. Blood from cases was drawn at the visit where the lesion was first identified, while blood from controls was drawn once the infection was no longer detected. The exploratory proof-of-principle case-control study was nested within the Guanacaste HPV Natural History Study in Costa Rica and compared TCR repertoires across cervical HPV16 outcomes. The controls were over 20 women whose single incident HPV16 infection cleared within 12 months with no development of precancer or cancer. Summary of the overall study and its limitations: Because T-cell numbers per sample were unknown, differences in richness could reflect varying T-cell content rather than repertoire biology. Because of the cross-sectional design, the study could not determine whether the associations came before infection or resulted from infection, and neither effector/memory subsets nor HPV-specific T cells were isolated. Random forest classifiers combining richness and V gene abundances distinguished cases from controls with an estimated AUC of approximately 0.83. CIN3+ cases had significantly higher TCR repertoire richness than controls across sequencing depths, but evenness did not differ between the groups. Cases had lower TRBV6-7 relative abundance than controls (approximately 0.11% versus 0.16%; Bonferroni P = 0.0008).

TCR beta CDR3 regions were amplified by multiplex PCR from an average of roughly 1,200 ng genomic DNA per sample using the immunoSEQ assay. Primer bias was corrected in the assay by using a complete synthetic TCR repertoire to establish an amplification baseline. The amplicons were sequenced on the Illumina platform. In the original analysis: Sequences were error-corrected by clustering with frequency ratios and a modified nearest-neighbor algorithm, then analyzed in the immunoSEQ Analyzer with IMGT gene definitions. At each rarefaction depth, TCR richness and evenness were averaged over 20 rarefaction repeats, and samples with fewer sequences than the depth were excluded. V, D and J gene relative abundances were compared between groups with Wilcoxon rank sum tests, applying FDR correction. In the blinded duplicates, the intraclass correlation was just under 97% for TCR richness and averaged about 80% across 60 to 70 gene segments. This is the immuneACCESS table as TCRdb keeps it, with only in-frame sequences that have V and J called. A part of the clones is gone; compared with another copy, unresolved V genes explain less than half, and the rest is unexplained. V, J and clone size reflect that table, while D and trimming were determined from the DNA. This sample's table lists about 40,000 clones. The ten top clones hold less than 6% of the sample.

The CDR3 has 16 amino acids, counting the end cysteine and phenylalanine. Of the CDR3's DNA, 39 bases were read; they are in frame from base 1. The CDR1 and CDR2 encoded by the germline V gene are SGHRS and YFSETQ. Germline trimming: 4 bases from V, 1 base from J; junction bases outside gene matches: 7. A note on this clone: Its antigen target is currently unknown. The read terminates 3 residues ahead of where the CDR3 ends, so the germline J gene completes it.

Every participant had a single incident cervical HPV16 infection, and women with prevalent HPV16 infections were excluded. Cervical HPV DNA was detected with MY09/MY11 PCR, and genotyping was done with dot-blot hybridization. Fifteen mL of heparinized blood were centrifuged, and the buffy coat was aliquoted, frozen at -30°C, then stored at -80°C. Genomic DNA was extracted from buffy coat specimens using QIAGEN kits. The rearranged chain carries TRBV5-1 and TRBJ2-1, with 8 bases aligning to TRBD1. This TCR derives from a woman aged 18-70 years with a cervical HPV16 infection that either progressed to CIN3+ or cleared (not recorded which). The sample was blood buffy coat. The CDR3 protein: CASSTTGERSYNEQFF. The covered CDR3 bases are TGCGCCAGCAGCACGACAGGGGAGAGGTCCTACAATGAG.